This T cell receptor (beta chain) emerged from a study of cytomegalovirus exposure and HLA in healthy donors. Profiling relied on immunoSEQ multiplex PCR, and the TCRdb table lists in-frame clones only, not all of them. The repertoire has approximately 170,000 clones, approximately 81% of them found once; the top ten carry 15% to 20%. Unmatched junction bases numbered 7, after V lost 5 bases and J lost 4 bases. The CDR3 extends over 14 amino acids. Germline V gives CDR1 LGHNT, CDR2 FRNRAP. General study results and limits: Reportedly, diagnosis of cytomegalovirus status by the classifier showed high specificity and sensitivity.

As concerns this clone: Its antigen is not known.

Sequencing used PBMCs. The chain recombines TRBV12-5 with TRBJ2-5; 7 bases agree with TRBD1. The sequence derives from a man younger than 35 in good health and CMV-seropositive. The CDR3 DNA sequence: TGTGCTAGTGGTCCGTCAGAGGGGGCAGAGACCCAGTACTTC. The encoded protein is CASGPSEGAETQYF.